A single sample is the source of the 21 T cell receptor beta chains below, sequenced in a study of post-analysis software for immune sequencing data. TCR beta libraries were prepared from cDNA with unique molecular identifiers. TCRdb independently ran MiXCR on the PCR reads; one entry per CDR3 protein. The sample has about 430,000 distinct CDR3 sequences; 39% are singletons. Points from the study as a whole: Patients had higher frequencies than controls of about 5 TRBV segments, including TRBV5-6, TRBV5-1 and TRBV20-1.

For these receptors, no antigen is known. Input material: blood. The receptors were sampled from a girl aged 2-10 years with multiple sclerosis.

The chain is built from TRBV7-9 and TRBJ1-6; perhaps TRBD1 as D (6 bases). There are 15 residues in the CDR3. Germline loops: CDR1 SEHNR, CDR2 FQNEAQ (reference sequence). Trimming removed 5 bases at V and 13 bases at J, with 21 bases between. Written as DNA, the CDR3 is TGTGCCAGCAGCATGGAGGGAGGGGGGGGATCTCCCCTCCACTTT. Residues: CASSMEGGGGSPLHF.

This sequence joins TRBV5-1 and TRBJ2-3, with 8 nucleotides matching TRBD1. The CDR3 totals 15 residues. The V gene end was trimmed by 2 bases and the J gene end by 3 bases; junction bases not matched to a gene: 5. The germline V gene has CDR1 SGHRS and CDR2 YFSETQ. Here the CDR3 reads CASSFGQGGTDTQYF. The CDR3 region has the DNA TGCGCCAGCAGCTTCGGACAGGGCGGGACAGATACGCAGTATTTT.

To note about this clonotype: A junction end diverges from the germline sequence, so it may reflect a read error. This chain uses TRBV27 with TRBJ1-1, with D possibly TRBD1 on 5 matching bases. Germline loops: CDR1 MNHEY, CDR2 SMNVEV (reference sequence). The CDR3 loop spans 14 amino acids. CDR3 sequence: CASSRFRANTEAFF. CDR3 bases: TGTGCCAGCAGTCGGTTCAGGGCGAACACCGAAGCTTTCTTT.

V and J are TRBV6-5 and TRBJ2-1; 8 bases are a match to TRBD2. V was clipped by 6 bases and J by 8 bases; unmatched bases: 15. The CDR3 length is 16 residues. In germline, CDR1 is MNHEY, CDR2 SVGAGI. This CDR3 is CASSGRGGVNMDEQFF. The CDR3 bases are TGTGCCAGCAGCGGGAGGGGGGGCGTGAACATGGATGAGCAGTTCTTC.

The chain uses TRBV5-1 and TRBJ2-3, with 7 nucleotides matching TRBD1. The CDR3 covers 15 residues. Per the germline V gene, CDR1 is SGHRS and CDR2 is YFSETQ. Trimming took 4 bases from V and 3 from J; bases not matched to a gene: 8. CDR3 coding DNA: TGCGCCAGCAGCCCGGAGACAGGGAGTACAGATACGCAGTATTTT. It translates to CASSPETGSTDTQYF. The full variable domain, in which reference TRBV5-1 and TRBJ2-3 provide the parts outside the CDR3, is KAGVTQTPRYLIKTRGQQVTLSCSPISGHRSVSWYQQTPGQGLQFLFEYFSETQRNKGNFPGRFSGRQFSNSRSEMNVSTLELGDSALYLCASSPETGSTDTQYFGPGTRLTVL.

This clonotype appeared a single time. The genes are TRBV6-6 and TRBJ2-7, with 10 bases that match TRBD1. J gave up 2 bases and V 6 bases, and 7 bases lay outside the gene matches. This CDR3 comprises 15 residues. Per the germline V gene, CDR1 is MNHNY and CDR2 is SVGAGI (reference sequence). The CDR3 nucleotides are TGTGCCAGCAGAACCGACAGGGGGCCCCCCTACGAGCAGTACTTC. As protein: CASRTDRGPPYEQYF.

The chain carries TRBV10-3 and TRBJ2-5; 12 nucleotides line up with TRBD2. V shed 8 bases, J shed 2 bases, and the junction held 0 bases outside the gene matches. The germline CDR1 and CDR2 sequences are ENHRY and SYGVKD. This CDR3 is 13 amino acids long. CDR3 region: CAIGLAGQETQYF. Written as DNA, the CDR3 is TGTGCCATCGGACTAGCGGGACAAGAGACCCAGTACTTC.

The J gene is TRBJ2-5, the V gene TRBV20-1, with D possibly matching TRBD2 (6 bases). CDR3 size: 13 residues. Germline CDR1 reads DFQATT; CDR2 reads SNEGSKA (reference sequence). V lost 5 bases, J lost 0 bases, and 10 bases lay in between. The CDR3 reads CSAWRGDQETQYF. The CDR3 DNA reads TGCAGTGCTTGGCGGGGAGACCAAGAGACCCAGTACTTC.

V and J are TRBV19 and TRBJ2-6; D possibly corresponds to TRBD1 (6 bases). V shed 6 bases and J shed 1 base, with 19 bases lying between them. The CDR3 has 18 residues. Germline lookup yields CDR1 LNHDA and CDR2 SQIVND (reference sequence). The CDR3 loop is CASRHGGHNYSGANVLTF. The DNA for the CDR3 is TGTGCCAGTAGGCATGGGGGACACAACTATTCTGGGGCCAACGTCCTGACTTTC.

The CDR3 region has the DNA TGCAGTGCCGAGGTAATCAATGAGCAGTTCTTC. Residues: CSAEVINEQFF. This chain links TRBV20-1 with TRBJ2-1; D gene unclear. V was clipped by 6 bases and J by 6 bases, with 9 bases between them. Per the germline V gene, CDR1 is DFQATT and CDR2 is SNEGSKA (reference sequence). CDR3 length equals 11 residues.

V usage is TRBV7-8 and J usage is TRBJ2-5; D is tentatively TRBD1 or TRBD2 (5 bases each). V was clipped by 4 bases and J by 1 base, with 16 bases between them. Germline-derived CDR1 and CDR2 are SGHVS and FQNEAQ. The CDR3 contains 16 residues. The CDR3 region has the DNA TGTGCCAGCAGCTCGAAGGGACCGCTAGCCCAAGAGACCCAGTACTTC. It yields the protein CASSSKGPLAQETQYF.

A few counts support this clonotype. This chain connects TRBV29-1 to TRBJ2-1; a possible D gene is TRBD1 (6 bases). Germline V CDR1 and CDR2: SQVTM, ANQGSEA. The CDR3 contains 13 residues. The V end was cut by 5 bases, the J end by 1 base, with 9 bases between. The chain's CDR3 is CSVTGISYNEQFF. The CDR3 DNA reads TGCAGCGTTACAGGGATTTCCTACAATGAGCAGTTCTTC.

The rearrangement links TRBV6-5 to TRBJ1-5; D gene uncertain. With 4 bases removed from V and 9 bases from J, the gap between germline ends came to 10 bases. The CDR3 totals 12 residues. Germline CDR1 and CDR2: MNHEY and SVGAGI. The CDR3 DNA reads as TGTGCCAGCAGTTCCCGCGGTGGGCCCCAGCATTTT. Amino acids: CASSSRGGPQHF.

The V call is TRBV4-3, the J call TRBJ2-3; 9 bases map to TRBD2. The V gene end was trimmed by 6 bases and the J gene end by 5 bases; junction bases not matched to a gene: 18. This CDR3 has 18 residues. Looked up from germline, CDR1 is LGHNA and CDR2 is YSLEER. The chain's CDR3 is CASSRARNSGSRGDTQYF. The CDR3 DNA is TGCGCCAGCAGTCGGGCAAGAAATAGCGGGAGCAGAGGAGATACGCAGTATTTT.

The chain is built from TRBV29-1 and TRBJ2-7; D may be TRBD1 or TRBD2 (5 bases each). The DNA end is more similar to TRBJ2-5, so the J call may be wrong. Germline CDR1 SQVTM, CDR2 ANQGSEA. The CDR3 is made up of 14 amino acids. CDR3 protein: CSVERLGVGETQYF. CDR3 nucleotides: TGCAGCGTTGAAAGGTTGGGGGTGGGGGAGACCCAGTACTTC.

This clonotype showed up just a few times. The V gene is TRBV12-3 or TRBV12-4, the J gene TRBJ2-7; 7 bases agree with TRBD2. Trimming removed 3 bases from V and 6 bases from J; junction bases left unmatched: 8. This CDR3 is built from 14 residues. The CDR3 here is CASSFTDRTSEQYF. Here the CDR3 DNA reads TGTGCCAGCAGTTTCACGGATAGGACTAGCGAGCAGTACTTC.

The rearrangement joins TRBV18 to TRBJ1-1; tentative D call: TRBD1 (6 bases). V lost 2 bases to trimming and J lost 1 base, with 11 bases between them. The germline CDR1 and CDR2 sequences are KGHSH and LQKENI. The CDR3 is made up of 15 amino acids. CDR3 coding DNA: TGTGCCAGCTCACCAGGCCAGGGGCCGAACACTGAAGCTTTCTTT. The encoded protein is CASSPGQGPNTEAFF.

The V gene is TRBV28, the J gene TRBJ2-1, with D perhaps given as TRBD1 or TRBD2 (5 bases each). The CDR3 has 16 amino acids. In germline, CDR1 is MDHEN, CDR2 SYDVKM. Between the trimmed V and J ends, which lost 5 bases and 0 bases, there was a span of 14 bases. The DNA for the CDR3 is TGTGCCAGCAGTCCCCGGGGCGGTAGCTCCTACAATGAGCAGTTCTTC. Translated, it gives CASSPRGGSSYNEQFF.

This clonotype was picked up a small number of times. The CDR3 loop is CASSPYTGTGPYEQYF. The CDR3 DNA is TGTGCCAGCAGCCCGTATACCGGGACAGGGCCCTACGAGCAGTACTTC. The J gene is TRBJ2-7, the V gene TRBV7-6, with 9 bases identical to TRBD1. The V and J ends lost 5 bases and 2 bases, in that order; junction bases with no gene match: 10. The CDR3 length is 16 residues. Germline lookup yields CDR1 SGHVS and CDR2 FNYEAQ.

The table lists this clonotype with a few counts. The chain uses TRBV28 and TRBJ2-7; TRBD1 agrees at 8 bases. The germline V gene has CDR1 MDHEN and CDR2 SYDVKM. V was clipped by 4 bases and J by 0 bases; unmatched bases: 8. The CDR3 has 16 amino acids. For the CDR3, the DNA is TGTGCCAGCAGTTCAATATGGACAGGGCGCTCCTACGAGCAGTACTTC. Translated: CASSSIWTGRSYEQYF.

V gene TRBV20-1 combines with J gene TRBJ1-2; D possibly corresponds to TRBD1 (6 bases). Trimming removed 4 bases from V and 0 bases from J, with 24 bases in between. Germline values: CDR1 DFQATT, CDR2 SNEGSKA (reference sequence). There are 18 residues in the CDR3. The CDR3: CSAIFSRRTGKANYGYTF. The DNA for the CDR3 is TGCAGTGCTATTTTTTCCAGACGTACAGGGAAAGCTAACTATGGCTACACCTTC.